This is a list of T cell receptor beta chains from one sample in a study of blood T cell repertoires in COVID-19. Profiling relied on immunoSEQ multiplex PCR, and the TCRdb table lists in-frame clones only, not all of them. The sample lists fewer than 250,000 clones, roughly 90% occurring once. The sequenced sample was peripheral blood. The receptors come from a woman aged 55-69 years with acute or convalescent COVID-19. Both conserved end residues are part of each CDR3. The order of the fields is D gene, J gene, V gene, clone size, CDR3 DNA, CDR3 protein. The D gene is left open where the match is weak. Part of the rows lack a size; the others show once, few, many or a class for expanded clones.

-	TRBJ1-2	TRBV7-9	-	TGTGCCAGCAGCTTCCGGGACTATGGCTACACCTTC	CASSFRDYGYTF
-	TRBJ1-2	TRBV5-1	few	TGCGCCAGCAGCTTGGCGCGGGGGCCGAACTATGGCTACACCTTC	CASSLARGPNYGYTF
TRBD1	TRBJ1-2	TRBV20-1	-	TGCAGTGCTAGTTGGACAGGGGGCGCGAACTATGGCTACACCTTC	CSASWTGGANYGYTF
-	TRBJ1-3	TRBV3-1/TRBV3-2	-	TGTGCCAGCAGCCAATTGGGAGGCACCATATATTTT	CASSQLGGTIYF
TRBD1	TRBJ1-2	TRBV19	-	TGTGCCAGTAGTACCCAAAGGACAGGCTTCAATGGCTACACCTTC	CASSTQRTGFNGYTF
TRBD1	TRBJ1-5	TRBV19	-	TGTGCCAGTAGCAGGGACAGGGGCAATCAGCCCCAGCATTTT	CASSRDRGNQPQHF
TRBD1	TRBJ1-2	TRBV5-1	once	TGCGCCAGCAGCCAGGGGGCGCTGACCGGCTATGGCTACACCTTC	CASSQGALTGYGYTF
TRBD2	TRBJ2-7	TRBV28	-	TGTGCCAGCAGTTCGGCAAAGCGACTAGCGGGAGCTTCCTCCTACGAGCAGTACTTC	CASSSAKRLAGASSYEQYF
TRBD1	TRBJ1-1	TRBV2	-	TGTGCCAGCAGGAGGGACAGCGGGAACACTGAAGCTTTCTTT	CASRRDSGNTEAFF
-	TRBJ1-1	TRBV25-1	-	TGTGCCAGCAGTGAATATCAGGGGACGGGGACGACTAACACTGAAGCTTTCTTT	CASSEYQGTGTTNTEAFF
TRBD2	TRBJ2-5	TRBV29-1	-	TGCAGCGTCCCTCCTCGACTAGCGGGGGTTCAGACCCAGTACTTC	CSVPPRLAGVQTQYF
TRBD1	TRBJ1-6	TRBV6-5	-	TGTGCCAGCAGTTACGGACAGGCGGGAGGATCACCCCTCCACTTT	CASSYGQAGGSPLHF
TRBD2	TRBJ2-2	TRBV28	once	TGTGCCAGCAGTGAGTTGAGCGGGATGAACACCGGGGAGCTGTTTTTT	CASSELSGMNTGELFF
TRBD1	TRBJ1-2	TRBV19	-	TGTGCCAGTACTGTCGACAGGGTCTTCGGCTACACCTTC	CASTVDRVFGYTF
TRBD2	TRBJ2-3	TRBV4-1	-	TGCGCCAGCAGCCAACTCCGCCGGGGGGGGGTCACAGATACGCAGTATTTT	CASSQLRRGGVTDTQYF
-	TRBJ2-3	TRBV6-5	-	TGTGCCAGCAGTACTGGGGCGGCGAGCACAGATACGCAGTATTTT	CASSTGAASTDTQYF
-	TRBJ1-2	TRBV19	-	TGTGCCAGTAAGAAGGGGCCTGATAACTATGGCTACACCTTC	CASKKGPDNYGYTF
-	TRBJ1-3	TRBV3-1/TRBV3-2	-	TGTGCCAGCAGCCAACGGGACAAGGGAAACACCATATATTTT	CASSQRDKGNTIYF
TRBD2	TRBJ2-1	TRBV19	once	TGTGCCAGTAGTACGGGACTAGCGGGAGGGGGCTACAATGAGCAGTTCTTC	CASSTGLAGGGYNEQFF
TRBD1	TRBJ2-2	TRBV29-1	-	TGCAGCGGTGGGACAGGGGGCGCTAGCGGGGAGCTGTTTTTT	CSGGTGGASGELFF
TRBD2	TRBJ2-7	TRBV6-5	-	TGTGCCAGCAGACAGAGCGGGGGCCCCTACGAGCAGTACTTC	CASRQSGGPYEQYF
-	TRBJ1-4	TRBV11-3	-	TGTGCCAGCAGCTTAGGGCAGTTAACTAATGAAAAACTGTTTTTT	CASSLGQLTNEKLFF
TRBD2	TRBJ2-5	TRBV7-8	-	TGTGCCAGCAGCTTAACTAGCGGGAGGGCCCCAGAGACCCAGTACTTC	CASSLTSGRAPETQYF
TRBD2	TRBJ2-1	TRBV5-6	-	TGTGCCAGCAGCTTGGGGAGCGGGACTAGCGGGAGTTATGAGCAGTTCTTC	CASSLGSGTSGSYEQFF
-	TRBJ1-6	TRBV28	few	TGTGCCAGCACTAATATTTATAATTCACCCCTCCACTTT	CASTNIYNSPLHF
-	TRBJ2-3	TRBV19	-	TGTGCCAGCGAGGGAGTGATCGGGACAGATACGCAGTATTTT	CASEGVIGTDTQYF
TRBD2	TRBJ2-1	TRBV24-1	few	TGTGCCACCAGTGATTTGGGAGCGGGAGTTCGGTTCTTC	CATSDLGAGVRFF
-	TRBJ2-7	TRBV5-4	-	TGTGCCAGCAGCCCAGCCCGGGAACTGAGGGAGCAGTACTTC	CASSPARELREQYF
-	TRBJ2-1	TRBV11-2	-	TGTGCCAGCAGCTTAGAATGGCGAGGAAATGAGCAGTTCTTC	CASSLEWRGNEQFF
TRBD2	TRBJ2-3	TRBV19	once	TGTGCCAGTAACGGGGGGGGCAAGATCCCAACTAGCACAGATACGCAGTATTTT	CASNGGGKIPTSTDTQYF
TRBD2	TRBJ2-1	TRBV15	-	TGTGCCACCAGCAGAGGAGGGAGGGACTACAATGAGCAGTTCTTC	CATSRGGRDYNEQFF
-	TRBJ1-6	TRBV6-5	few	TGTGCCACTTCAAGGGAGTATTCACCCCTCCACTTT	CATSREYSPLHF
TRBD2	TRBJ2-1	TRBV7-9	-	TGTGCCAGCAGCATCCCGGGACTAGCGGGAAATGAGCAGTTCTTC	CASSIPGLAGNEQFF
-	TRBJ2-7	TRBV4-3	-	TGCGCCAGCAGCCAAGAATTGAGTATCGAGCAGTACTTC	CASSQELSIEQYF
-	TRBJ2-3	TRBV6-4	-	TGTGCCAGCAGTGACTCGGGCCTCCCAACTACAGATACGCAGTATTTT	CASSDSGLPTTDTQYF
TRBD1	TRBJ1-2	TRBV14	-	TGTGCCAGCAGCCAGGGGGACAGGGGCCTCTATGGCTACACCTTC	CASSQGDRGLYGYTF
-	TRBJ2-1	TRBV7-9	few	TGTGCCAGCAGCCTCCCCTCGAGCCTCCGGTGGAATGAGCAGTTCTTC	CASSLPSSLRWNEQFF